This TCR beta chain was captured by sequencing in a study of PD-L1 blockade in urothelial cancer. This clone turned up a few times. The protocol was immunoSEQ multiplex PCR, while the TCRdb copy is restricted to in-frame clones and leaves out a portion. The sample yields 55,000 to 70,000 clones, almost 85% seen once. Germline loops: CDR1 SGHAT, CDR2 FQNNGV. Trimming left V 0 bases short and J 4 bases short, with 3 bases between. This CDR3 spans 13 amino acids. The chain combines TRBV11-2 with TRBJ1-4; D uncertain. The source material was PBMCs, sampled around atezolizumab (anti-PD-L1) treatment. This TCR came from a man aged 65 to 79 with urothelial cancer. The CDR3 sequence is CASSLDNNEKLFF. The DNA for the CDR3 is TGTGCCAGCAGCTTAGACAATAATGAAAAACTGTTTTTT.